This TCR beta chain was retrieved from a study of OX40 agonist ivuxolimab in advanced cancers. A word on this clone: Other DNA sequences from this sample encode an identical CDR3 as well.

The CDR3 runs to 15 residues. CDR1 is SGHRS, CDR2 YFSETQ, per germline. Trimming took 0 bases from V and 4 from J, leaving 8 bases between them. The table came from immunoSEQ multiplex PCR; TCRdb's copy has only in-frame clones and leaves some out. The sample carries 70,000 or so clones, roughly nine tenths recorded once. The TCR comes from an adult with an advanced solid tumor such as melanoma, head and neck, liver or kidney cancer. The chain couples TRBV5-1 to TRBJ2-6; D not certain. The specimen comprised CD4+ or CD8+ T cells sorted from blood, sampled in a trial of the OX40 agonist ivuxolimab. Written as DNA, the CDR3 is TGCGCCAGCAGCTTGGAAGGGTCAGGGGCCAACGTCCTGACTTTC. This sequence encodes CASSLEGSGANVLTF.